A single sample gave rise to the 18 T cell receptor beta chains below, sequenced in a study of shared clonotypes between healthy human individuals. TCRdb's table, derived via immunoSEQ multiplex PCR, lists solely in-frame clones and lacks some. This table has approximately 740,000 clones, approximately 79% appearing once. Sequencing was done on a sample of memory CD4+ T cells sorted from blood. Subset described: CD45RA-negative fraction. These TCRs come from a woman in her twenties or thirties in good health.

About this clone itself: This sample includes further DNA sequences coding for the same CDR3. The V call is TRBV28, the J call TRBJ1-5; 7 bases match TRBD1. CDR1 is MDHEN, CDR2 SYDVKM, per germline. The CDR3 covers 14 residues. CDR3 residues: CASRDSYSNQPQHF. The CDR3 nucleotides read TGTGCATCAAGGGACAGCTATAGCAATCAGCCCCAGCATTTT.

The rearrangement links TRBV11-2 to TRBJ2-7; 10 positions match TRBD1. The germline V gene has CDR1 SGHAT and CDR2 FQNNGV. This CDR3 comprises 15 residues. Trimming removed 3 bases from V and 3 bases from J; junction bases left unmatched: 5. The CDR3 region is CASSFRTGGGYEQYF. In nucleotides, the CDR3 is TGTGCCAGCAGCTTCCGGACAGGGGGGGGCTACGAGCAGTACTTC.

V usage is TRBV6-5 and J usage is TRBJ2-1; 12 nucleotides align to TRBD2. Germline values: CDR1 MNHEY, CDR2 SVGAGI. V was pared by 4 bases and J by 2 bases, with 3 bases of the junction left unmatched. There are 16 residues in the CDR3. CDR3 residues: CASSSSSGRAYNEQFF. The CDR3 nucleotides are TGTGCCAGCAGTTCCTCTAGCGGGAGGGCCTACAATGAGCAGTTCTTC.

The V call is TRBV5-1, the J call TRBJ1-3, with 10 bases aligning to TRBD1. Germline V gene lookup returns CDR1 SGHRS and CDR2 YFSETQ. The ends lost 2 bases at V and 0 bases at J; junction bases unmatched: 8. This CDR3 is built from 18 residues. CDR3: CASSFTGTGDFSGNTIYF. The CDR3 DNA follows: TGCGCCAGCAGCTTCACCGGGACAGGGGATTTCTCTGGAAACACCATATATTTT.

The rearrangement links TRBV6-1 to TRBJ1-3; D gene ambiguous. Germline lookup yields CDR1 MNHNS and CDR2 SASEGT. The V gene lost 8 bases and the J gene lost 4 bases, with 12 bases spanning the gap. CDR3 length: 13 residues. The CDR3 nucleotides are TGTGCCAGCCGGCCGGCGTCAGGAAACACCATATATTTT. Translated, it gives CASRPASGNTIYF.

This chain uses TRBV10-1 with TRBJ2-1; D possibly matches TRBD1 or TRBD2 (7 bases each). CDR1 and CDR2 from the germline V gene are WNHNN and SYGVQD (reference sequence). This CDR3 spans 13 amino acids. Trimming shortened V by 6 bases and J by 5 bases, and 11 bases separated the two germline ends. The CDR3 protein is CASSRGGNNEQFF. In DNA, the CDR3 is TGCGCCAGCAGCAGGGGGGGAAACAATGAGCAGTTCTTC.

The count of this clone is one. This sequence joins TRBV6-4 and TRBJ1-1; a possible D gene is TRBD1 (5 bases). Trimming shortened V by 0 bases and J by 6 bases, and 11 bases separated the two germline ends. This CDR3 spans 14 amino acids. CDR1 is MRHNA and CDR2 is SNTAGT in the germline V gene. CDR3 protein: CASSDSGVGAEAFF. DNA of the CDR3: TGTGCCAGCAGTGACTCGGGGGTGGGTGCTGAAGCTTTCTTT.

Only a few counts were recorded for this clone. The rearrangement links TRBV21-1 to TRBJ1-2; no check of the table's D call, TRBD1, against the DNA was made. TRBV21-1 is flagged as a pseudogene. The CDR3 is made up of 16 amino acids. The CDR3 protein is CATIVGDRQRNYGYTF. The CDR3 DNA reads TGTGCCACCATAGTGGGGGACAGGCAACGAAACTATGGCTACACCTTC.

The genes are TRBV2 and TRBJ2-7; unclear D gene. CDR3 length equals 14 residues. Germline loops: CDR1 SNHLY, CDR2 FYNNEI. V gave up 0 bases and J gave up 3 bases, with 9 bases separating them. The CDR3 sequence: CASSEALVNYEQYF. The CDR3 DNA follows: TGTGCCAGCAGTGAAGCGCTTGTGAACTACGAGCAGTACTTC.

V gene TRBV27 combines with J gene TRBJ2-3; D may match TRBD1 or TRBD2 (5 bases each). Trimming shortened V by 7 bases and J by 6 bases, and 14 bases separated the two germline ends. The CDR3 spans 13 residues. Germline CDR1 MNHEY, CDR2 SMNVEV (reference sequence). CDR3 sequence (DNA): TGTGCCAGCACCCGTTGGGGACGCGATACGCAGTATTTT. This encodes CASTRWGRDTQYF.

This chain uses TRBV15 with TRBJ1-1, with 10 bases identical to TRBD1. Germline-derived CDR1 and CDR2 are LNHNV and YYDKDF (reference sequence). The CDR3 covers 16 residues. J was trimmed by 4 bases and V by 5 bases; bases with no gene match: 10. The chain's CDR3 is CATSDRDRGAGTEAFF. CDR3 nucleotide sequence: TGTGCCACCAGCGACCGGGACAGGGGTGCGGGCACTGAAGCTTTCTTT.

The chain uses TRBV14 and TRBJ1-2; a weak D match, TRBD1 (5 bases). This CDR3 contains 19 residues. V dropped 2 bases and J dropped 0 bases, with 22 bases sitting between them. CDR1 is SGHDN, CDR2 FVKESK, per germline. CDR3 region: CASSQSWDLGEWANYGYTF. The CDR3 DNA sequence: TGTGCCAGCAGCCAATCGTGGGACCTAGGGGAATGGGCTAACTATGGCTACACCTTC. Full variable domain (remainder filled in from reference TRBV14 and TRBJ1-2): EAGVTQFPSHSVIEKGQTVTLRCDPISGHDNLYWYRRVMGKEIKFLLHFVKESKQDESGMPNNRFLAERTGGTYSTLKVQPAELEDSGVYFCASSQSWDLGEWANYGYTFGSGTRLTVV.

The rearrangement joins TRBV29-1 to TRBJ2-1; 8 bases agree with TRBD2. CDR3 length: 16 amino acids. Trimming cost V 4 bases and J 0 bases; bases outside gene matches: 8. Germline CDR1 reads SQVTM; CDR2 reads ANQGSEA. This CDR3 is CSVVPLSGSSYNEQFF. DNA of the CDR3: TGCAGCGTTGTACCATTAAGCGGGAGCTCCTACAATGAGCAGTTCTTC.

This clone was detected only a few times. This chain uses TRBV11-2 with TRBJ1-3; TRBD1 agrees at 7 bases. This CDR3 has 15 residues. V dropped 5 bases and J dropped 0; count of bases not matched to a gene: 4. Germline loops: CDR1 SGHAT, CDR2 FQNNGV. Written as DNA, the CDR3 is TGTGCCAGCAGCCCAGACAGGGCCTCTGGAAACACCATATATTTT. Amino acids: CASSPDRASGNTIYF.

The chain carries TRBV15 and TRBJ2-5; no clear D. CDR1 and CDR2 from the germline V gene are LNHNV and YYDKDF (reference sequence). V lost 3 bases to trimming and J lost 8 bases, with 10 bases between them. CDR3 length: 12 residues. For the CDR3, the DNA is TGTGCCACCAGCAGGAGCCTCGGAACCCAGTACTTC. Translating gives CATSRSLGTQYF.

V and J are TRBV27 and TRBJ2-4, with D perhaps being TRBD1 or TRBD2 (7 bases each). Germline V gene lookup returns CDR1 MNHEY and CDR2 SMNVEV (reference sequence). Trimming shortened V by 3 bases and J by 8 bases, and 11 bases separated the two germline ends. CDR3 length: 13 amino acids. CDR3 DNA sequence: TGTGCCAGCAGTTTCAGGGGGGGAGACATTCAGTACTTC. Translating it yields CASSFRGGDIQYF.

The rearrangement links TRBV29-1 to TRBJ2-5; 8 positions match TRBD1. CDR3 size: 14 residues. CDR1 is SQVTM, CDR2 ANQGSEA, per germline. With 4 bases clipped from V and 11 bases from J, the junction kept 15 bases outside the gene matches. CDR3 sequence reads: CSVVGRQGAKEQYF. CDR3 DNA: TGCAGCGTTGTTGGCCGGCAGGGGGCGAAAGAGCAGTACTTC.

The chain uses TRBV30 and TRBJ1-5; D remains ambiguous. The CDR3 has 14 amino acids. The V end was cut by 2 bases, the J end by 6 bases, with 14 bases between. Germline V gene lookup returns CDR1 GTSNPN and CDR2 SVGIG (reference sequence). The CDR3, as DNA: TGTGCCTGGAGTCCCTTCACATTAGGTCAGCCCCAGCATTTT. Protein: CAWSPFTLGQPQHF.